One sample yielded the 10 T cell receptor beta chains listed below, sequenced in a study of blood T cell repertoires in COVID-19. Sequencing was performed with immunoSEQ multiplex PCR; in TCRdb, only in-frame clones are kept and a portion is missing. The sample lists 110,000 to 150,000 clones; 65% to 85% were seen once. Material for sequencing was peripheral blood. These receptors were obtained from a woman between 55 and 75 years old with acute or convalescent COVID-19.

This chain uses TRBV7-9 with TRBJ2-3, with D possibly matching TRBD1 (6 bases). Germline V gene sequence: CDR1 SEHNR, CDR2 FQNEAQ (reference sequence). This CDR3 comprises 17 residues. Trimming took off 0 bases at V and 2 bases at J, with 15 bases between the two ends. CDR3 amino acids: CASSLAMGRGPTDTQYF. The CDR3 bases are TGTGCCAGCAGCTTAGCGATGGGCAGGGGCCCCACAGATACGCAGTATTTT.

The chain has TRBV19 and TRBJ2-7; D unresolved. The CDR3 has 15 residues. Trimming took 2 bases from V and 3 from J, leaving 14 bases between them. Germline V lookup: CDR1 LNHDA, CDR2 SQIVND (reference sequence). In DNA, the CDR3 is TGTGCCAGTAGTATAATAAAGCACCGCGACTACGAGCAGTACTTC. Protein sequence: CASSIIKHRDYEQYF.

The CDR3: CASSLQGGTEAFF. The DNA of the CDR3 is TGTGCCAGCAGCTTGCAGGGCGGCACTGAAGCTTTCTTT. The chain is built from TRBV5-6 and TRBJ1-1; maybe TRBD1 (5 bases). This CDR3 contains 13 residues. Germline values: CDR1 SGHDT, CDR2 YYEEEE. Trimming took 1 base from V and 4 from J, leaving 8 bases between them.

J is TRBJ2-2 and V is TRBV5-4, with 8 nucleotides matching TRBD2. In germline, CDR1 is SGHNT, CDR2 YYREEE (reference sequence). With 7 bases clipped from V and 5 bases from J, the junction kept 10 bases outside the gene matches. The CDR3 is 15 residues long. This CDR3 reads CASGDGTSRTGELFF. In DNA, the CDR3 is TGTGCCAGCGGGGACGGGACTAGTCGAACCGGGGAGCTGTTTTTT. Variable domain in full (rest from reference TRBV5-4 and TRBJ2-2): ETGVTQSPTHLIKTRGQQVTLRCSSQSGHNTVSWYQQALGQGPQFIFQYYREEENGRGNFPPRFSGLQFPNYSSELNVNALELDDSALYLCASGDGTSRTGELFFGEGSRLTVL.

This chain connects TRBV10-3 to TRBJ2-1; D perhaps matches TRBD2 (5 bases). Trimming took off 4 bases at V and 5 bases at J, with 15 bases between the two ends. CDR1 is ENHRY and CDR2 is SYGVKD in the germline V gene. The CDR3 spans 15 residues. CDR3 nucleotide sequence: TGTGCCATCAGTGTAGGTGGGGAGCGGAACAATGAGCAGTTCTTC. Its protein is CAISVGGERNNEQFF.

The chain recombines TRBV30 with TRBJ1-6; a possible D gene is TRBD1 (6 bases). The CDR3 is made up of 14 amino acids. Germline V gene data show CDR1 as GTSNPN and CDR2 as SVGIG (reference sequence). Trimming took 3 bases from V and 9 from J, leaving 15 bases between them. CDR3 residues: CAWRHPGDRSPLHF. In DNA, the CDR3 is TGTGCCTGGAGACATCCAGGGGATCGTTCACCCCTCCACTTT. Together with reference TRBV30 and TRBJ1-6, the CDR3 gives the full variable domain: SQTIHQWPATLVQPVGSPLSLECTVEGTSNPNLYWYRQAAGRGLQLLFYSVGIGQISSEVPQNLSASRPQDRQFILSSKKLLLSDSGFYLCAWRHPGDRSPLHFGNGTRLTVT.

CDR3: CASSHGLYEQYF. The DNA for the CDR3 is TGTGCCAGCAGCCACGGACTCTACGAGCAGTACTTC. The chain uses TRBV7-9 and TRBJ2-7, with D perhaps matching TRBD2 (5 bases). The CDR3 extends over 12 amino acids. Trimming left V 5 bases short and J 3 bases short, with 8 bases between. Germline lookup yields CDR1 SEHNR and CDR2 FQNEAQ (reference sequence).

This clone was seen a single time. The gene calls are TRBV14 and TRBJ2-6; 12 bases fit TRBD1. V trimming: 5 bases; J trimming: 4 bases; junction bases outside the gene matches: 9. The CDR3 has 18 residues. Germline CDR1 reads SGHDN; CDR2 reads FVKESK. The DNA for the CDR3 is TGTGCCAGCAGCTCTCGCGGGACAGGGGGCTCAGGGGCCAACGTCCTGACTTTC. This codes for CASSSRGTGGSGANVLTF.

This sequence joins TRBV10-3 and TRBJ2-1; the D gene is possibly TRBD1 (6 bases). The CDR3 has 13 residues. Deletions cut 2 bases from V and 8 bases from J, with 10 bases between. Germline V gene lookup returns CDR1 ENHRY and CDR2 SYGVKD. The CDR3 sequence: CAISETQGYEQFF. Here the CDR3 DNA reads TGTGCCATCAGTGAGACACAGGGCTATGAGCAGTTCTTC.

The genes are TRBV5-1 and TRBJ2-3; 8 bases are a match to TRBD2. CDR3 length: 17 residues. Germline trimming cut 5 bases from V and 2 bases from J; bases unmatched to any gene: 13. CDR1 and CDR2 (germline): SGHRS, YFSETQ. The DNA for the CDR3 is TGCGCCAGCAGGTATTGGGGAAGCGGGGGCAACACAGATACGCAGTATTTT. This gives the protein CASRYWGSGGNTDTQYF.